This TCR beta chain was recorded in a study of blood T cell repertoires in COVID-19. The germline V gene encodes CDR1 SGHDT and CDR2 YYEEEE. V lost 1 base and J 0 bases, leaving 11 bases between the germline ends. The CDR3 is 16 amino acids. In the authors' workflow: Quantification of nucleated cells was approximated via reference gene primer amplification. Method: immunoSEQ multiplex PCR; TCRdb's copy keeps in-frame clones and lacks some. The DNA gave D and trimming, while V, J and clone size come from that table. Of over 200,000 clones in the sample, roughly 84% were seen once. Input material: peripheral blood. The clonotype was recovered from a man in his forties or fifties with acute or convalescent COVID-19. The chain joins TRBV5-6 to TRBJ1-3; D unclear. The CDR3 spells CASSLSRGFSGNTIYF. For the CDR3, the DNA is TGTGCCAGCAGCTTGTCTCGGGGATTCTCTGGAAACACCATATATTTT.